This TCR beta chain was recovered during a study of cytomegalovirus exposure and HLA in healthy donors. TCRdb's table, derived via immunoSEQ multiplex PCR, lists solely in-frame clones and lacks some. The sample includes about 120,000 clones, nearly 90% of them seen just once. The CDR3 is made up of 15 amino acids. Trimming shortened V by 5 bases and J by 2 bases, and 12 bases separated the two germline ends. In germline, CDR1 is SGHVS, CDR2 FNYEAQ. Comments on this clone: Its specificity is not known.

General study findings and limits: Subsequent analysis showed first-cohort TCR clusters tending to co-occur in more than 95 validation repertoires. Using the classifier, cytomegalovirus status was reportedly diagnosed with high specificity and sensitivity. Whilst most TCR sequences proved rare, a subset of public TCRs occurred across many donors. TCR beta chains numbering more than 150 were designated cytomegalovirus-associated.

The clonotype originates from a woman under 30 in good health and CMV-seronegative. The sample comprised PBMCs. V usage is TRBV7-6 and J usage is TRBJ2-2, with D perhaps TRBD2 (6 bases). The CDR3 here is CASSPGGLNTGELFF. The CDR3 coding sequence is TGTGCCAGCAGCCCCGGGGGACTTAACACCGGGGAGCTGTTTTTT.